A single sample gave rise to the 10 T cell receptor beta chains below, sequenced in a study of tumor-infiltrating lymphocytes in primary liver carcinoma. Researchers drew blood RNA from unsorted whole blood and extracted germline DNA as well. Constant-region priming of about 500 ng total RNA yielded TCR beta cDNA. Three nested multiplex PCR rounds, a slightly modified ARM-PCR, produced the libraries for TCR beta. The first two PCR rounds used TRBV1-TRBV30 primers with a Cbeta primer, about 9 cycles each. TCRdb reanalysed the multiplex PCR reads using MiXCR and keeps one entry per CDR3 protein. The table has about 320,000 distinct CDR3 sequences, 50% to 75% seen once. Sequenced: peripheral blood. The receptors were sampled from a woman in her twenties or thirties with primary liver carcinoma and hepatitis B virus infection.

This clonotype was observed a few times. V is TRBV29-1 and J is TRBJ1-1, with D possibly matching TRBD1 (5 bases). The CDR3 has 13 residues. CDR1 and CDR2 from the germline V gene are SQVTM and ANQGSEA. V gave up 7 bases and J gave up 3 bases, with 15 bases separating them. The chain's CDR3 is CSAVGGTHTEAFF. In nucleotides, the CDR3 is TGCAGCGCTGTGGGGGGGACGCACACTGAAGCTTTCTTT.

This clonotype was observed at least ten times. The chain's CDR3 is CAWTRTGNSPLHF. DNA of the CDR3: TGTGCCTGGACCAGGACGGGGAATTCACCCCTCCACTTT. The chain recombines TRBV30 with TRBJ1-6; D is ambiguous. V lost 4 bases, J lost 7 bases, and 11 bases lay in between. CDR3 length: 13 residues. CDR1 and CDR2 from the germline V gene are GTSNPN and SVGIG (reference sequence).

Comment on this clonotype: The junction and the germline gene differ at one end; a read error may be behind it. This CDR3 reads CACRRDGSAPEQFF. In DNA form, the CDR3 reads TGTGCCTGCAGGAGGGACGGGAGCGCCCCCGAGCAGTTCTTC. The chain links TRBV6-1 to TRBJ2-1; TRBD2 might be the D (6 bases). Germline V gene sequence: CDR1 MNHNS, CDR2 SASEGT. CDR3 length: 14 residues.

Concerning this clonotype itself: This CDR3 fails to terminate in the conserved phenylalanine or tryptophan, so it likely reflects a read error. The DNA is omitted, as the CDR3 cannot be located on it reliably, and the CDR3 follows TCRdb's listing. The chain is built from TRBV11-2 and TRBJ1-4; TRBD1 is the table's D call and was not checked against the DNA. The CDR3 sequence runs 16 residues, both termini included. Germline loops: CDR1 SGHAT, CDR2 FQNNGV. CDR3 sequence: CASSKLRQAVNEKPFL.

Comments on this clonotype: An end of the junction does not agree with germline; a read error may underlie this. The chain combines TRBV5-6 with TRBJ2-1; D call uncertain. The CDR3 runs to 16 residues. Germline V gives CDR1 SGHDT, CDR2 YYEEEE. DNA for the CDR3: TGTGCCCGCAGCTTGCTGGACGGTAGCTCCTACAATGAGCAGTTCTTC. Residues: CARSLLDGSSYNEQFF.

This clonotype was seen ten or more times. V and J are TRBV6-2 or TRBV6-3 and TRBJ2-1; no definite D call. This CDR3 has 11 amino acids. V was shortened by 6 bases and J by 5 bases, with 5 bases between the two germline ends. The V gene's germline CDR1 is MNHEY and CDR2 SVGEGT. The CDR3 DNA is TGTGCCAGCAGCCCCGACAATGAGCAGTTCTTC. As protein: CASSPDNEQFF.

A remark on this clonotype: Its ends do not fully match the called genes, so a read error is possible. J is TRBJ2-3 and V is TRBV11-3; D perhaps matches TRBD2 (6 bases). This CDR3 has 15 residues. Germline-derived CDR1 and CDR2 are SGHNT and YENEEA. The CDR3 sequence: CASSSLGTSTDTQYF. Written as DNA, the CDR3 is TGTGCCAGTAGCTCACTCGGGACTAGCACAGATACGCAGTATTTT. Filled out from reference TRBV11-3 and TRBJ2-3, the complete variable domain reads EAGVVQSPRYKIIEKKQPVAFWCNPISGHNTLYWYLQNLGQGPELLIRYENEEAVDDSQLPKDRFSAERLKGVDSTLKIQPAELGDSAVYLCASSSLGTSTDTQYFGPGTRLTVL.

The J gene is TRBJ2-1, the V gene TRBV7-8; 13 bases are a match to TRBD2. This CDR3 has 16 residues. Germline V gives CDR1 SGHVS, CDR2 FQNEAQ. The J segment lost 6 bases and the V segment lost 0 bases, leaving 2 bases of the junction unmatched. The CDR3 coding sequence is TGTGCCAGCAGCTTAGCGACTAGCGGGAGGATCAATGAGCAGTTCTTC. This sequence encodes CASSLATSGRINEQFF.

This clonotype was observed once. Because the CDR3 is missing its conserved closing phenylalanine or tryptophan, this is likely a read error. This chain joins TRBV7-8 and TRBJ2-5, with D unclear. Germline values: CDR1 SGHVS, CDR2 FQNEAQ. This CDR3 is built from 15 residues. For the CDR3, the DNA is TGTTCCAGCAGCTTTCCGCTTGACGGCCAAGAGACCCAGTACTCC. It yields the protein CSSSFPLDGQETQYS.

The genes are TRBV28 and TRBJ2-7, with 13 bases lining up with TRBD2. CDR1 is MDHEN, CDR2 SYDVKM, per germline. With 7 bases clipped from V and 8 bases from J, the junction kept 5 bases outside the gene matches. This CDR3 contains 13 residues. The CDR3 spells CASTRTSGSQQYF. The CDR3 DNA is TGTGCCAGCACCCGGACTAGCGGGAGCCAGCAGTACTTC.